Below, 3 T cell receptor beta chains from the same sample are listed, as sequenced in a study of blood T cell repertoires in COVID-19. Assay used: immunoSEQ multiplex PCR; TCRdb lists only in-frame clones, some missing. This repertoire shows around 40,000 clones, around 80% found once; its top ten account for less than 45%. The specimen was peripheral blood. All receptors come from a woman older than 75 with active or convalescent COVID-19.

The chain recombines TRBV7-2 with TRBJ1-5; D remains unclear. CDR1 is SGHTA, CDR2 FQGNSA, per germline. The CDR3 is made up of 15 amino acids. Trimming pared 5 bases from V and 5 bases from J, leaving 16 bases between. The CDR3 region has the DNA TGTGCCAGCAGCCCCGGTTCGAGGGCATATCAGCCCCAGCATTTT. Its protein is CASSPGSRAYQPQHF.

The chain uses TRBV7-9 and TRBJ2-5, with TRBD2 as a possible D gene (5 bases). The V end lost 4 bases, the J end lost 4 bases, and 10 bases lay between the germline ends. Germline V gene sequence: CDR1 SEHNR, CDR2 FQNEAQ (reference sequence). The CDR3 runs 13 residues. CDR3 protein: CASSSPGVETQYF. The CDR3 DNA reads TGTGCCAGCAGCTCACCCGGGGTAGAGACCCAGTACTTC.

The CDR3 loop is CASSLRSNQPQHF. DNA of the CDR3: TGTGCCAGCAGTTTGCGTAGCAATCAGCCCCAGCATTTT. The chain links TRBV28 to TRBJ1-5; no firm D call. Germline CDR1 reads MDHEN; CDR2 reads SYDVKM. This CDR3 region has 13 residues. Trimming removed 3 bases at V and 0 bases at J, with 3 bases between.